Listed below are T cell receptor beta chains from one sample, sequenced in a study of blood T cell repertoires in COVID-19. The data were produced by immunoSEQ multiplex PCR, yet TCRdb's version contains in-frame clones alone and is incomplete. The sample contains about 670,000 clones, around 90% of which appear only once. The sequenced sample consisted of peripheral blood. The source of these receptors is a woman between 18 and 30 years old with acute or convalescent COVID-19. The CDR3 runs from the conserved cysteine through the conserved F or W. The D gene is left open where the match is weak. Clone sizes are given selectively: once, few, many, or a class where the clone is expanded.

D | size | J | V | CDR3 | DNA
TRBD1 | - | TRBJ1-1 | TRBV10-3 | CAISEGAWTEAFF | TGTGCCATCAGCGAGGGGGCTTGGACTGAAGCTTTCTTT
- | - | TRBJ1-1 | TRBV5-6 | CASSSLSNTEAFF | TGTGCCAGCAGTTCGCTCAGTAACACTGAAGCTTTCTTT
- | - | TRBJ1-2 | TRBV19 | CASSSGGAGYGYTF | TGTGCCAGTAGTAGCGGGGGCGCGGGCTATGGCTACACCTTC
- | - | TRBJ2-3 | TRBV19 | CASSPQRSGFPTQYF | TGTGCCAGTAGTCCCCAAAGGAGCGGATTTCCAACGCAGTATTTT
TRBD1 | - | TRBJ1-1 | TRBV28 | CASSWAGQMNTEAFF | TGTGCCAGCAGTTGGGCGGGACAGATGAACACTGAAGCTTTCTTT
TRBD1 | - | TRBJ1-5 | TRBV6-2/TRBV6-3 | CASSLQGADQPQHF | TGTGCCAGCAGTCTACAGGGGGCGGATCAGCCCCAGCATTTT
- | - | TRBJ1-6 | TRBV21-1 | CASSKALSSSGTGNNSPLHF | TGTGCCAGCAGCAAAGCGCTTTCGAGCTCCGGGACAGGAAATAATTCACCCCTCCACTTT
TRBD1 | - | TRBJ1-1 | TRBV6-5 | CASLRTGEAFF | TGTGCCAGCCTTAGGACAGGGGAAGCTTTCTTT
- | - | TRBJ2-7 | TRBV21-1 | CASSKGHRDGQNEQYF | TGTGCCAGCAGCAAAGGACACAGGGACGGTCAAAACGAGCAGTACTTC
- | once | TRBJ2-1 | TRBV5-4 | CASSSKDRPSSYNEQFF | TGTGCCAGCAGCTCCAAGGACAGACCGAGCTCCTACAATGAGCAGTTCTTC
TRBD1 | once | TRBJ1-1 | TRBV3-1/TRBV3-2 | CASSQERSGTGRNYWGTEAFF | TGTGCCAGCAGCCAAGAAAGGTCCGGGACAGGGAGGAATTACTGGGGTACTGAAGCTTTCTTT
TRBD2 | - | TRBJ2-7 | TRBV7-9 | CASSFSGGGEQYF | TGTGCCAGCAGCTTTAGCGGGGGGGGCGAGCAGTACTTC
TRBD2 | - | TRBJ2-3 | TRBV7-2 | CASSANSGGTPSTDTQYF | TGTGCCAGCAGCGCCAATAGCGGGGGAACCCCTAGCACAGATACGCAGTATTTT
- | - | TRBJ1-2 | TRBV7-9 | CASSLMRDSLPDYGYTF | TGTGCCAGCAGCTTAATGCGGGACTCCCTTCCTGACTATGGCTACACCTTC
TRBD1 | - | TRBJ1-2 | TRBV19 | CASSRGLGYGYTF | TGTGCCAGTAGCAGGGGGCTGGGCTATGGCTACACCTTC
TRBD1 | - | TRBJ1-1 | TRBV3-1/TRBV3-2 | CASSRTGVKAFF | TGTGCCAGCAGCCGGACAGGGGTTAAAGCTTTCTTT
- | once | TRBJ1-1 | TRBV9 | CASSAQGGTEAFF | TGTGCCAGCAGCGCTCAGGGAGGCACTGAAGCTTTCTTT
- | - | TRBJ2-1 | TRBV3-1/TRBV3-2 | CASSRNSGSYNEQFF | TGTGCCAGCAGCCGGAACTCGGGATCCTACAATGAGCAGTTCTTC
- | - | TRBJ2-3 | TRBV25-1 | CASSEDRRTDTQYF | TGTGCCAGCAGTGAAGACAGACGCACAGATACGCAGTATTTT
TRBD1 | - | TRBJ1-3 | TRBV7-9 | CASSSGGPGNTIYF | TGTGCCAGCAGCTCAGGGGGACCCGGAAACACCATATATTTT
- | - | TRBJ2-3 | TRBV11-3 | CASSSGTSADTQYF | TGTGCCAGCAGCTCCGGGACTTCCGCAGATACGCAGTATTTT
- | - | TRBJ1-1 | TRBV7-9 | CASSLSGANTEAFF | TGTGCCAGCAGCTTGTCAGGGGCGAACACTGAAGCTTTCTTT
- | - | TRBJ1-1 | TRBV6-6 | CASSYGKTGTEAFF | TGTGCCAGCAGTTACGGCAAGACAGGCACTGAAGCTTTCTTT
TRBD2 | - | TRBJ2-3 | TRBV7-9 | CASSPGAERGPYTDTQYF | TGTGCCAGCAGCCCTGGGGCTGAGCGGGGGCCCTACACAGATACGCAGTATTTT
TRBD1 | - | TRBJ2-7 | TRBV14 | CASSAGTGWNYEQYF | TGTGCCAGCAGCGCCGGGACAGGGTGGAACTACGAGCAGTACTTC
- | - | TRBJ2-5 | TRBV6-5 | CASGRDQETQYF | TGTGCCAGCGGCCGGGACCAAGAGACCCAGTACTTC
- | - | TRBJ2-7 | TRBV6-5 | CASNSEANEQYF | TGTGCCAGCAATTCTGAGGCGAACGAGCAGTACTTC
- | - | TRBJ2-1 | TRBV6-4 | CASSYEGGNYNEQFF | TGTGCCAGCAGTTATGAAGGGGGAAATTACAATGAGCAGTTCTTC
- | - | TRBJ1-2 | TRBV24-1 | CATSTGLGYGYTF | TGTGCCACCTCCACAGGGCTTGGCTATGGCTACACCTTC